This entry lists 10 T cell receptor beta chains sequenced from one sample in a study of T cells in Graves' hyperthyroidism and ophthalmopathy. Authors of the study amplified TCR beta CDR3 regions from RNA transcripts. The primer set for the first-round RT-PCR of the TCR CDR3 was HTBI. TCRdb reprocessed the multiplex PCR reads via MiXCR and lists one record per CDR3 protein. The sample holds about 50,000 distinct CDR3 sequences; around 50% are singletons and the top ten take around 11%. Sequenced sample: blood. The receptor source for this set is a woman in her thirties with Graves' ophthalmopathy.

This chain uses TRBV20-1 with TRBJ1-6, with unresolved D. The germline gives CDR1 DFQATT, CDR2 SNEGSKA (reference sequence). Trimming stripped 1 base from V and 5 bases from J, with 3 bases between. This CDR3 is built from 12 residues. CDR3 nucleotides: TGCAGTGCTAGAGGGGATAATTCACCCCTCCACTTT. This gives the protein CSARGDNSPLHF.

Details on this clonotype: Just one base apart from a much larger clone, this may be a read error. The chain has TRBV28 and TRBJ2-7, with 13 positions matching TRBD2. In germline, CDR1 is MDHEN, CDR2 SYDVKM. V shed 2 bases, J shed 5 bases, and the junction held 6 bases outside the gene matches. CDR3 length: 16 amino acids. The CDR3, as DNA: TGTGCCAGCAGTTTAGGGACTAGCGGGATGGGGGACGAGCAGTACTTC. Translated: CASSLGTSGMGDEQYF.

The V gene is TRBV6-4, the J gene TRBJ1-6, with 8 bases fitting TRBD1. V dropped 7 bases and J dropped 12; count of bases not matched to a gene: 5. This CDR3 comprises 12 residues. CDR1 is MRHNA, CDR2 SNTAGT, per germline. The CDR3 nucleotides read TGTGCCAGCAACCGGGACAGGCGACCCCTCCACTTT. Protein: CASNRDRRPLHF.

This clonotype was found a few times. This sequence joins TRBV10-2 and TRBJ2-2; D uncertain. The CDR3 is 11 amino acids. The ends were cut back, 1 base at V and 7 bases at J, with 1 base in the middle. CDR1 WSHSY and CDR2 SAAADI come from the germline V gene. CDR3 region: CASSEYGELFF. The CDR3 nucleotides are TGCGCCAGCAGTGAGTACGGGGAGCTGTTTTTT.

This sequence joins TRBV19 and TRBJ1-1; the D is unclear. The CDR3 loop spans 16 amino acids. The germline V gene has CDR1 LNHDA and CDR2 SQIVND (reference sequence). The ends were cut back, 7 bases at V and 6 bases at J, with 24 bases in the middle. The CDR3 sequence: CASKKVAGDLVSEAFF. CDR3 DNA sequence: TGTGCCAGTAAAAAGGTAGCGGGAGACTTGGTATCTGAAGCTTTCTTT.

This clonotype is categorized as medium-sized. The CDR3: CGTDPNEKLFF. The DNA of the CDR3 is TGTGGCACGGATCCTAATGAAAAACTGTTTTTT. V gene TRBV7-7 combines with J gene TRBJ1-4; D not certain. CDR3 length equals 11 residues. Germline V lookup: CDR1 SSHAT, CDR2 FNYEAQ (reference sequence). Together with reference TRBV7-7 and TRBJ1-4, the CDR3 gives the full variable domain: GAGVSQSPRYKVTKRGQDVTLRCDPISSHATLYWYQQALGQGPEFLTYFNYEAQPDKSGLPSDRFSAERPEGSISTLTIQRTEQRDSAMYRCGTDPNEKLFFGSGTQLSVL.

Details on this clonotype: At one end, the junction sequence differs from germline, possibly due to a read error. V is TRBV9 and J is TRBJ2-7; D uncertain. Germline CDR1 and CDR2: SGDLS and YYNGEE. The length of the CDR3 is 15 residues. The CDR3 DNA is TGTGCAAGCAGCCCAAACCGGAACTCCAACTACGAGCAGTACTTC. Translated, it gives CASSPNRNSNYEQYF.

This sequence joins TRBV5-1 and TRBJ1-4; possible D gene TRBD1, 6 bases. Trimming cost V 0 bases and J 7 bases, with 13 bases left between them. CDR3 size: 15 residues. Germline V gene sequence: CDR1 SGHRS, CDR2 YFSETQ. The CDR3 region is CASSLVGQGSEKLFF. The CDR3 DNA reads as TGCGCCAGCAGCTTGGTAGGGCAGGGGTCTGAAAAACTGTTTTTT.

This clonotype was picked up many times. The genes are TRBV19 and TRBJ2-2; D is uncertain. This CDR3 spans 13 amino acids. V lost 2 bases and J 5 bases, leaving 6 bases between the germline ends. In germline, CDR1 is LNHDA, CDR2 SQIVND (reference sequence). CDR3 sequence reads: CASSIKFTGELFF. The DNA of the CDR3 is TGTGCCAGTAGTATAAAGTTTACCGGGGAGCTGTTTTTT.

Points on this clonotype: The germline gene is not matched at one end of the junction; a read error may be the cause. The V gene is TRBV5-8, the J gene TRBJ2-7; 7 bases match TRBD2. The germline CDR1 and CDR2 sequences are SGHTS and YDEGEE. The CDR3 spans 12 residues. The CDR3, as DNA: TGCGCCAGCAGCTCTCCCGGGGGGGAGCAGTACTTC. This codes for CASSSPGGEQYF.